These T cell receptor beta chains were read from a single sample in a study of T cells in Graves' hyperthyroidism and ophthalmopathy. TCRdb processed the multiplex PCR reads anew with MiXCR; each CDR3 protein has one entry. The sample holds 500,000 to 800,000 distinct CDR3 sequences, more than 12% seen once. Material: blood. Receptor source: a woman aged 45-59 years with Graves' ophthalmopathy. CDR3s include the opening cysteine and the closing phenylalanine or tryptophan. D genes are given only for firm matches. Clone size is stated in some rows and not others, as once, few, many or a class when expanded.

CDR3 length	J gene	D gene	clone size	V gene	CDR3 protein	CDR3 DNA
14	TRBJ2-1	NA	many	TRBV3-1	CASSQVQFYNEQFF	TGTGCCAGCAGCCAAGTGCAGTTTTACAATGAGCAGTTCTTC
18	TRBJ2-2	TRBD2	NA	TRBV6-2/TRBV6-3	CASSYPPFGGRNTGELFF	TGTGCCAGCAGTTACCCGCCCTTTGGCGGGAGGAACACCGGGGAGCTGTTTTTT
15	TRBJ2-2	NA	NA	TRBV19	CASIRPGLGGGELFF	TGTGCCAGTATTCGACCGGGACTGGGGGGCGGGGAGCTGTTTTTT
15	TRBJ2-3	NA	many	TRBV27	CASSRGSSVTDTQYF	TGTGCCAGCAGCCGAGGCTCCTCCGTCACAGATACGCAGTATTTT
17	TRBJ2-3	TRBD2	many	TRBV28	CASRRGLAGDRTDTQYF	TGTGCCAGCAGGCGAGGACTAGCGGGAGATCGGACAGATACGCAGTATTTT
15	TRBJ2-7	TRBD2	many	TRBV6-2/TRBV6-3	CASSYLTSGAYEQYF	TGTGCCAGCAGTTACTTGACTAGCGGGGCCTACGAGCAGTACTTC
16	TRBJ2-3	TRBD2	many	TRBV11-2	CASSLGLAGVGDTQYF	TGTGCCAGCAGCTTAGGACTAGCGGGAGTGGGAGATACGCAGTATTTT
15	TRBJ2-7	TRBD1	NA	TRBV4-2	CASSQAGTGVSEQYF	TGTGCCAGCAGCCAAGCCGGGACAGGGGTCTCCGAGCAGTACTTC
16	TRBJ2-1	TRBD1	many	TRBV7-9	CASSLNRGLSYNEQFF	TGTGCCAGCAGCCTCAACAGGGGTCTGTCCTACAATGAGCAGTTCTTC
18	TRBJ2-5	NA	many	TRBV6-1	CASRYFDLRRDFQETQYF	TGTGCCAGCAGGTATTTCGATCTTCGACGGGACTTCCAAGAGACCCAGTACTTC
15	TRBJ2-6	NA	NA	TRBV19	CASHGRAGGANVLTF	TGTGCCAGTCACGGTCGAGCTGGTGGGGCCAACGTCCTGACTTTC
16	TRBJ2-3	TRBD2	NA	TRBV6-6	CASSYQSGRATDTQYF	TGTGCCAGCAGTTACCAAAGCGGGAGGGCCACAGATACGCAGTATTTT
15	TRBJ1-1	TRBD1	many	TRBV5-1	CASSARRTGDTEAFF	TGCGCCAGCAGCGCCCGGCGGACAGGGGACACTGAAGCTTTCTTT
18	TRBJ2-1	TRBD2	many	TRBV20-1	CSARDRVAGGLAYNEQFF	TGCAGTGCTAGAGATCGGGTAGCGGGAGGGTTGGCCTACAATGAGCAGTTCTTC
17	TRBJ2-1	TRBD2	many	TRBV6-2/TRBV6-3	CASRGLAGGPSYNEQFF	TGTGCCAGCAGGGGACTAGCGGGAGGGCCGTCGTACAATGAGCAGTTCTTC
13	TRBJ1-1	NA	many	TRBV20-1	CSARETGYTEAFF	TGCAGTGCTAGAGAAACAGGCTACACTGAAGCTTTCTTT
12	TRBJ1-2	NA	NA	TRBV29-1	CSVEGLGYGYTF	TGCAGCGTTGAGGGTCTTGGGTATGGCTACACCTTC